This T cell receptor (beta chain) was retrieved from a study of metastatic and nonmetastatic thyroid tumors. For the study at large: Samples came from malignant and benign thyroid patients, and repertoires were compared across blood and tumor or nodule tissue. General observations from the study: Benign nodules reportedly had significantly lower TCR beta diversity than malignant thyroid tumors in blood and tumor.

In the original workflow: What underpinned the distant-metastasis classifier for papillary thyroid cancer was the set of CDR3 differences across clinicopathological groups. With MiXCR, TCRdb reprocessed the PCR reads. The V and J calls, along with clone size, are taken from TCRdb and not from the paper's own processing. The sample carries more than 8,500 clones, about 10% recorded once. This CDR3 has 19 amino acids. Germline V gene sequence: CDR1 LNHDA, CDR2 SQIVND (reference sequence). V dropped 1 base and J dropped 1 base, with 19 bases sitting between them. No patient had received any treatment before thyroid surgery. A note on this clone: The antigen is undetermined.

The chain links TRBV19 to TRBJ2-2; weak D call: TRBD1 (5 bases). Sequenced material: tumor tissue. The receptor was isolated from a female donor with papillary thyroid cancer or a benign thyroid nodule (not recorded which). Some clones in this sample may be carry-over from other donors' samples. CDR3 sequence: CASSIGSSWGSRNTGELFF. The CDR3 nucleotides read TGTGCCAGTAGTATAGGATCGTCGTGGGGCAGTAGGAACACCGGGGAGCTGTTTTTT.